What follows are 9 T cell receptor beta chains derived from one specimen sequenced in a study of blood T cell repertoires in COVID-19. Profiling relied on immunoSEQ multiplex PCR, and the TCRdb table lists in-frame clones only, not all of them. The sample shows hundreds of thousands of clones, 88% of them seen only once. Input material: PBMCs or T cells enriched from blood (not recorded which). These TCRs come from a woman aged 55-70 years in a cohort exposed to, infected with or recovered from COVID-19 (not recorded which).

This clone was counted between two and nine times. The chain combines TRBV27 with TRBJ2-7, with 11 bases that match TRBD2. Germline assignment: CDR1 MNHEY and CDR2 SMNVEV (reference sequence). The CDR3 length is 15 residues. The junction had 5 bases not matched to a gene; V was cut back by 3 bases and J by 4 bases. CDR3 residues: CASSLAGTSGYEQYF. The CDR3 DNA follows: TGTGCCAGCAGTTTGGCCGGGACTAGCGGATACGAGCAGTACTTC.

V gene TRBV7-2 combines with J gene TRBJ2-4; 8 bases align to TRBD2. The germline V gene has CDR1 SGHTA and CDR2 FQGNSA. Losses at the gene ends were 6 bases for V and 7 bases for J; bases not matched to a gene: 5. The CDR3 has 13 amino acids. Here the CDR3 DNA reads TGTGCCAGCAGTCGGGGGGGAGGGAACATTCAGTACTTC. Encoded protein: CASSRGGGNIQYF.

This chain links TRBV18 with TRBJ1-1; tentatively, D is TRBD1 (5 bases). V was clipped by 5 bases and J by 3 bases, with 16 bases between them. This CDR3 has 15 amino acids. Germline V lookup: CDR1 KGHSH, CDR2 LQKENI. CDR3 DNA: TGTGCCAGCTCAGAAGATCAGGGTCCTTACACTGAAGCTTTCTTT. Translated: CASSEDQGPYTEAFF.

The chain recombines TRBV9 with TRBJ1-5, with a possible D match to TRBD1 (5 bases). V was cut by 0 bases and J by 5 bases, with 9 bases left in between. The CDR3 length is 14 residues. The germline V gene encodes CDR1 SGDLS and CDR2 YYNGEE. The CDR3 spells CASSVDGGDQPQHF. Written as DNA, the CDR3 is TGTGCCAGCAGCGTAGATGGGGGGGATCAGCCCCAGCATTTT.

This chain connects TRBV23-1 to TRBJ1-4; TRBD1 is a possible D gene (5 bases). TRBV23-1 is an open reading frame whose function is uncertain. V shed 2 bases and J shed 4 bases, with 11 bases lying between them. The CDR3 is made up of 15 amino acids. CDR3 loop: CASSQGGAHNEKLFF. As DNA, the CDR3 is TGCGCCAGCAGTCAAGGTGGGGCCCATAATGAAAAACTGTTTTTT.

CDR3 region: CASSLAREQFF. The CDR3 nucleotides are TGTGCCAGCAGCTTAGCGCGTGAGCAGTTCTTC. The rearrangement joins TRBV7-9 to TRBJ2-1; D remains unclear. V shed 0 bases and J shed 9 bases, with 3 bases lying between them. Germline loops: CDR1 SEHNR, CDR2 FQNEAQ (reference sequence). There are 11 residues in the CDR3.

This clone was picked up one time. The chain carries TRBV6-5 and TRBJ1-2; D possibly corresponds to TRBD1 (6 bases). CDR1 is MNHEY, CDR2 SVGAGI, per germline. V was clipped by 7 bases and J by 3 bases, with 12 bases between them. This CDR3 contains 13 residues. The CDR3 protein is CASIGTGYYGYTF. CDR3 bases: TGTGCCAGCATAGGTACAGGGTACTATGGCTACACCTTC.

The gene calls are TRBV24-1 and TRBJ2-1; 9 nucleotides line up with TRBD1. V was clipped by 5 bases and J by 3 bases; unmatched bases: 4. The CDR3 totals 15 residues. Germline V lookup: CDR1 KGHDR, CDR2 SFDVKD. The CDR3, as DNA: TGTGCCACCAGTGGGGGACAGGGAAACTACAATGAGCAGTTCTTC. Residues: CATSGGQGNYNEQFF.

This clone was detected once. The CDR3 nucleotides are TGTGCCAGCAGCCAGAGGCGGGACACAGATACGCAGTATTTT. Its protein product is CASSQRRDTDTQYF. J is TRBJ2-3 and V is TRBV3-1 (or the pseudogene TRBV3-2), with a possible D match to TRBD2 (6 bases). Germline CDR1 is LGHDT and CDR2 is YNNKEL (reference sequence). Trimming took off 3 bases at V and 2 bases at J, with 9 bases between the two ends. The CDR3 is made up of 14 amino acids.